The 31 T cell receptor beta chains listed next were all sequenced from one sample in a study of naive and memory T cell subsets. An equimolar mix of two oligonucleotides served as the beta constant-region primer for TRBC1 and TRBC2. MiXCR, run by TCRdb on the UMI-ligation and nested PCR reads, gives a single entry per CDR3 protein. The sample records 130,000 to 150,000 distinct CDR3 sequences, around 15% being singletons. Sequenced input: naive CD4+ T cells from blood. All receptors come from a human donor in good health.

There are a few counts of this clonotype. The rearrangement links TRBV5-1 to TRBJ2-5; D is perhaps TRBD2 (6 bases). The ends were cut back, 4 bases at V and 5 bases at J, with 18 bases in the middle. CDR1 SGHRS and CDR2 YFSETQ come from the germline V gene. CDR3 length equals 15 residues. CDR3 bases: TGCGCCAGCAGCCCGGGCTCTGGGCGGGACGAGACCCAGTACTTC. Its translation is CASSPGSGRDETQYF. The variable domain in full, completed from reference TRBV5-1 and TRBJ2-5, reads KAGVTQTPRYLIKTRGQQVTLSCSPISGHRSVSWYQQTPGQGLQFLFEYFSETQRNKGNFPGRFSGRQFSNSRSEMNVSTLELGDSALYLCASSPGSGRDETQYFGPGTRLLVL.

The chain recombines TRBV27 with TRBJ2-7, with a weak D call TRBD1 (7 bases). Germline V gene lookup returns CDR1 MNHEY and CDR2 SMNVEV (reference sequence). The length of the CDR3 is 14 residues. With 4 bases removed from V and 5 bases from J, the gap between germline ends came to 15 bases. The CDR3 DNA reads as TGTGCCAGCAGTTCCCCCTCCAGGGGGGACGAGCAGTACTTC. Translated: CASSSPSRGDEQYF.

This clonotype occurred a few times. V gene TRBV6-6 combines with J gene TRBJ2-5; 12 positions match TRBD2. CDR1 and CDR2 (germline): MNHNY, SVGAGI (reference sequence). The CDR3 extends over 20 amino acids. J lost 4 bases, V lost 2 bases, and 17 bases had no gene match. The CDR3 coding sequence is TGTGCCAGCAGTTACGACCGATACCGACTAGCGGGAGATGCTGGAGAGACCCAGTACTTC. This translates into CASSYDRYRLAGDAGETQYF.

This clonotype showed up just a few times. V is TRBV5-1 and J is TRBJ2-1; 10 bases fit TRBD2. The CDR3 length is 15 residues. Losses at the gene ends were 5 bases for V and 7 bases for J; bases not matched to a gene: 9. Germline V gene data show CDR1 as SGHRS and CDR2 as YFSETQ. The DNA of the CDR3 is TGCGCCAGCAGTTTTCTAGCGGGAGTCGTTAATGAGCAGTTCTTC. Protein product: CASSFLAGVVNEQFF.

The chain uses TRBV20-1 and TRBJ1-2; 7 bases match TRBD1. Trimming cost V 0 bases and J 7 bases; bases outside gene matches: 14. CDR1 DFQATT and CDR2 SNEGSKA come from the germline V gene (reference sequence). The CDR3 runs 16 residues. This chain's CDR3 is CSARDGNRQGGSGYTF. The CDR3, as DNA: TGCAGTGCTAGAGACGGGAATCGACAGGGTGGCTCTGGCTACACCTTC.

This clonotype was picked up a small number of times. The V call is TRBV27, the J call TRBJ1-5, with D hard to call. Germline V gives CDR1 MNHEY, CDR2 SMNVEV (reference sequence). The ends were cut back, 3 bases at V and 1 base at J, with 10 bases in the middle. This CDR3 contains 15 residues. The CDR3 coding sequence is TGTGCCAGCAGTTTGGAGGGATTCAGCAATCAGCCCCAGCATTTT. As protein: CASSLEGFSNQPQHF.

The chain carries TRBV7-2 and TRBJ1-2; 10 bases are a match to TRBD1. Germline CDR1 and CDR2: SGHTA and FQGNSA. The CDR3 sequence is 13 residues long. J was trimmed by 7 bases and V by 4 bases; bases with no gene match: 3. CDR3 loop: CASSSGTGVGYTF. The CDR3, as DNA: TGTGCCAGCAGCTCCGGGACAGGGGTTGGCTACACCTTC.

The V gene is TRBV10-3, the J gene TRBJ2-5, with 12 nucleotides matching TRBD1. This CDR3 is built from 15 residues. With 6 bases clipped from V and 4 bases from J, the junction kept 6 bases outside the gene matches. Germline V CDR1 and CDR2: ENHRY, SYGVKD. The CDR3 DNA reads TGTGCCATCAGGGGGACAGGGGGCTTGAGAGAGACCCAGTACTTC. Its translation is CAIRGTGGLRETQYF.

This clonotype occurred once. The rearrangement joins TRBV4-1 to TRBJ1-2, with 10 bases aligning to TRBD1. This CDR3 has 16 residues. Unmatched junction bases numbered 9, after V lost 1 base and J lost 7 bases. CDR1 and CDR2 from the germline V gene are MGHRA and YSYEKL. The CDR3 nucleotides read TGCGCCAGCAGCCAAGTAGCCCGGGACAGGGGAAGTGGCTACACCTTC. Its translation is CASSQVARDRGSGYTF.

This clonotype has just a few counts. The chain recombines TRBV28 with TRBJ2-6, with a possible D match to TRBD1 (5 bases). Trimming shortened V by 5 bases and J by 2 bases, and 25 bases separated the two germline ends. Germline V gene lookup returns CDR1 MDHEN and CDR2 SYDVKM. This CDR3 has 20 amino acids. The CDR3 DNA sequence: TGTGCCAGCAGTCCCCCGGGCTGGGGCCGGAGCTCTACTGGGGCCAACGTCCTGACTTTC. Amino acid sequence: CASSPPGWGRSSTGANVLTF.

The CDR3 nucleotides read TGTGCCAGCAGGACAGGGGGCCAGCCCCAGCATTTT. Amino acid sequence: CASRTGGQPQHF. J is TRBJ1-5 and V is TRBV28, with 10 bases aligning to TRBD1. V dropped 6 bases and J dropped 7; count of bases not matched to a gene: 0. There are 12 residues in the CDR3. Germline lookup yields CDR1 MDHEN and CDR2 SYDVKM.

The chain's CDR3 is CASSLEKGGAGQPQHF. The CDR3 coding sequence is TGTGCCAGCAGCTTAGAGAAAGGGGGGGCCGGTCAGCCCCAGCATTTT. The J gene is TRBJ1-5, the V gene TRBV7-9, with D possibly TRBD1 on 6 matching bases. Germline loops: CDR1 SEHNR, CDR2 FQNEAQ (reference sequence). V was trimmed by 1 base and J by 6 bases, leaving 16 bases between them. The CDR3 is 16 amino acids.

The V call is TRBV4-2, the J call TRBJ2-2; 8 bases are shared with TRBD1. This CDR3 region has 19 residues. V was clipped by 0 bases and J by 4 bases; unmatched bases: 13. Germline loops: CDR1 LGHNA, CDR2 YNFKEQ. This CDR3 is CASSQDPESGQGSTGELFF. DNA for the CDR3: TGTGCCAGCAGCCAAGACCCGGAGTCTGGACAGGGATCCACCGGGGAGCTGTTTTTT.

This clonotype has more than one count but fewer than ten. The genes are TRBV28 and TRBJ2-1; D may match TRBD1 or TRBD2 (5 bases each). CDR1 MDHEN and CDR2 SYDVKM come from the germline V gene. The ends were cut back, 3 bases at V and 0 bases at J, with 36 bases in the middle. This CDR3 spans 24 amino acids. The CDR3 reads CASSLVFGGPTRLHVGPSYNEQFF. In nucleotides, the CDR3 is TGTGCCAGCAGTTTGGTCTTTGGGGGACCAACCCGTTTACACGTTGGCCCCTCCTACAATGAGCAGTTCTTC. The variable domain in full, completed from reference TRBV28 and TRBJ2-1, reads DVKVTQSSRYLVKRTGEKVFLECVQDMDHENMFWYRQDPGLGLRLIYFSYDVKMKEKGDIPEGYSVSREKKERFSLILESASTNQTSMYLCASSLVFGGPTRLHVGPSYNEQFFGPGTRLTVL.

The V call is TRBV20-1, the J call TRBJ2-1; D possibly corresponds to TRBD2 (6 bases). The length of the CDR3 is 16 residues. V lost 3 bases, J lost 0 bases, and 15 bases lay in between. Germline CDR1 DFQATT, CDR2 SNEGSKA (reference sequence). The CDR3 loop reads CSASAPGRNSYNEQFF. DNA of the CDR3: TGCAGTGCTAGTGCCCCAGGGAGGAACTCCTACAATGAGCAGTTCTTC.

The chain combines TRBV11-2 with TRBJ2-7, with a possible D match to TRBD2 (6 bases). The germline CDR1 and CDR2 sequences are SGHAT and FQNNGV. The CDR3 has 14 amino acids. The V end lost 5 bases, the J end lost 7 bases, and 18 bases lay between the germline ends. In DNA form, the CDR3 reads TGTGCCAGCAGCCGAGAACTTTTAGGAGGGGAGCAGTACTTC. The encoded protein is CASSRELLGGEQYF.

This chain connects TRBV7-3 to TRBJ2-5; 9 nucleotides match TRBD1. Germline V gene sequence: CDR1 SGHTA, CDR2 FQGTGA. J gave up 5 bases and V 3 bases, and 1 base lay outside the gene matches. The CDR3 loop spans 13 amino acids. For the CDR3, the DNA is TGTGCCAGCAGCTTTGACAGGGGGGAGACCCAGTACTTC. Its translation is CASSFDRGETQYF.

This clonotype was counted at least ten times. V is TRBV28 and J is TRBJ2-7; weak D call: TRBD1 (6 bases). The CDR3 consists of 18 residues. From germline, CDR1 is MDHEN and CDR2 SYDVKM. V was clipped by 8 bases and J by 0 bases, with 26 bases between them. As DNA, the CDR3 is TGTGCCAGCGGCTCCGACAGGTCTTTTGTCCATAACTCCTACGAGCAGTACTTC. It specifies CASGSDRSFVHNSYEQYF.

V and J are TRBV29-1 and TRBJ2-1, with D unresolved. The CDR3 is 13 amino acids. Germline-derived CDR1 and CDR2 are SQVTM and ANQGSEA. Trimming left V 7 bases short and J 0 bases short, with 10 bases between. The CDR3 DNA is TGCAGCGGGGCGGAGAGCTCCTACAATGAGCAGTTCTTC. Translation gives CSGAESSYNEQFF.

There are a few counts of this clonotype. The chain has TRBV19 and TRBJ1-1; D is ambiguous. V shed 7 bases and J shed 0 bases, with 21 bases lying between them. CDR1 LNHDA and CDR2 SQIVND come from the germline V gene (reference sequence). The CDR3 sequence is 17 residues long. The CDR3 region has the DNA TGTGCCAGTACCCCCGGGAGCTATAAGCTTGTGAACACTGAAGCTTTCTTT. Encoded protein: CASTPGSYKLVNTEAFF.

The V call is TRBV6-6, the J call TRBJ1-5; no reliable D call. Germline CDR1 and CDR2: MNHNY and SVGAGI (reference sequence). The CDR3 is made up of 18 amino acids. V lost 0 bases and J 0 bases, leaving 15 bases between the germline ends. CDR3 DNA: TGTGCCAGCAGTTACTCGAGACTTGGGCAGGTTAGCAATCAGCCCCAGCATTTT. It encodes CASSYSRLGQVSNQPQHF.

V and J are TRBV5-1 and TRBJ1-1; D gene unclear. CDR1 is SGHRS, CDR2 YFSETQ, per germline. V was clipped by 5 bases and J by 2 bases, with 13 bases between them. The CDR3 has 14 residues. The CDR3, as DNA: TGCGCCAGCAGTTCGGCCAGATCTAACACTGAAGCTTTCTTT. Its protein product is CASSSARSNTEAFF.

This clonotype was counted ten times or more. The rearrangement uses TRBV7-9 and TRBJ2-5; D not certain. The CDR3 contains 12 residues. Deletions cut 1 base from V and 5 bases from J, with 5 bases between. Germline CDR1 and CDR2: SEHNR and FQNEAQ (reference sequence). CDR3 sequence: CASSLVGETQYF. CDR3 bases: TGTGCCAGCAGCTTAGTAGGGGAGACCCAGTACTTC. The variable domain in full, with the rest retrieved from reference TRBV7-9 and TRBJ2-5, is DTGVSQNPRHKITKRGQNVTFRCDPISEHNRLYWYRQTLGQGPEFLTYFQNEAQLEKSRLLSDRFSAERPKGSFSTLEIQRTEQGDSAMYLCASSLVGETQYFGPGTRLLVL.

The rearrangement joins TRBV7-2 to TRBJ1-2, with 7 bases aligning to TRBD1. Germline-derived CDR1 and CDR2 are SGHTA and FQGNSA. The CDR3 is made up of 15 amino acids. Losses at the gene ends were 6 bases for V and 6 bases for J; bases not matched to a gene: 13. CDR3 sequence: CASSSWRQGKDGYTF. CDR3 sequence (DNA): TGTGCCAGCAGTTCCTGGCGACAGGGAAAGGATGGCTACACCTTC.

The CDR3: CSARKGTGRFNNEQFF. CDR3 nucleotide sequence: TGCAGTGCTAGGAAGGGGACAGGGAGGTTCAACAATGAGCAGTTCTTC. The chain is built from TRBV20-1 and TRBJ2-1, with TRBD1 matching 9 bases. The V segment lost 3 bases and the J segment 5 bases; nucleotides outside the gene matches: 11. From germline, CDR1 is DFQATT and CDR2 SNEGSKA (reference sequence). This CDR3 contains 16 residues.

The chain combines TRBV28 with TRBJ1-2, with TRBD1 matching over 7 bases. Trimming at V came to 6 bases and at J to 7 bases, leaving 14 bases not matched to a gene. This CDR3 comprises 15 residues. CDR1 and CDR2 (germline): MDHEN, SYDVKM. The CDR3 is CASSPLPNRGGGYTF. The CDR3 DNA is TGTGCCAGCAGCCCACTACCTAACAGGGGAGGTGGCTACACCTTC.

This clonotype was counted a few times. The V and J genes are TRBV5-1 and TRBJ1-4; D is undetermined. Germline CDR1 is SGHRS and CDR2 is YFSETQ. Trimming cost V 0 bases and J 0 bases, with 6 bases left between them. This CDR3 has 15 amino acids. CDR3 protein: CASSLGPSTNEKLFF. The DNA of the CDR3 is TGCGCCAGCAGCTTGGGACCTTCAACTAATGAAAAACTGTTTTTT.

This clonotype was seen a few times. The rearrangement uses TRBV4-2 and TRBJ2-7; D possibly uses TRBD1 or TRBD2 (7 bases each). The CDR3 consists of 15 residues. Looked up from germline, CDR1 is LGHNA and CDR2 is YNFKEQ. V dropped 4 bases and J dropped 2 bases, with 15 bases sitting between them. This chain's CDR3 is CASSRGGQTTYEQYF. The CDR3 nucleotides are TGTGCCAGCAGCCGGGGGGGACAGACTACCTACGAGCAGTACTTC.

The chain joins TRBV20-1 to TRBJ1-1, with D perhaps TRBD1 (6 bases). CDR1 DFQATT and CDR2 SNEGSKA come from the germline V gene (reference sequence). Trimming cost V 3 bases and J 10 bases, with 18 bases left between them. This CDR3 spans 13 amino acids. CDR3 nucleotide sequence: TGCAGTGCTAGCGCCAGGGGCGAGAGGATAGCTTTCTTT. This encodes CSASARGERIAFF.

This clonotype has only a few counts. The CDR3 spells CSVEKTSGSISDTQYF. The CDR3 DNA reads as TGCAGCGTTGAAAAGACTAGCGGGAGTATCTCAGATACGCAGTATTTT. V gene TRBV29-1 combines with J gene TRBJ2-3, with TRBD2 identical over 12 bases. Trimming took 2 bases from V and 4 from J; bases not matched to a gene: 7. Germline V gene sequence: CDR1 SQVTM, CDR2 ANQGSEA. This CDR3 contains 16 residues.

The V call is TRBV27, the J call TRBJ1-5; D remains ambiguous. V was pared by 6 bases and J by 2 bases, with 14 bases between. Germline-derived CDR1 and CDR2 are MNHEY and SMNVEV (reference sequence). The CDR3 contains 15 residues. The CDR3 bases are TGTGCCAGCAGACCAACATGGGATGGCAATCAGCCCCAGCATTTT. This encodes CASRPTWDGNQPQHF.